This T cell receptor beta chain was recovered during a study of cytomegalovirus exposure and HLA in healthy donors. The study, taken as a whole, reports: Some TCR beta chains (approximately 180 of them) were listed as cytomegalovirus-associated. In a later analysis, CMV-associated beta chains were mostly HLA-associated, it appeared. In a later analysis, common viral pathogens appeared linked to several of the most significant clusters.

Comments on this clone: The antigen is not known.

Germline V lookup: CDR1 SGHNT, CDR2 YYREEE (reference sequence). The CDR3 spans 14 residues. The V segment lost 1 base and the J segment 4 bases; nucleotides outside the gene matches: 3. The study ran its PCR with 60 Vbeta and 13 Jbeta primers. The repertoire was sequenced with immunoSEQ multiplex PCR; TCRdb's copy has only in-frame clones and lacks some. In the table there are roughly 86,000 clones, 60% to 80% of which are singletons. The TCR was taken from a female donor in good health and CMV-seronegative. V and J are TRBV5-4 and TRBJ2-5, with 8 bases identical to TRBD2. The sample comprised PBMCs. The CDR3: CASSLSGGRETQYF. Here the CDR3 DNA reads TGTGCCAGCAGCTTGTCGGGGGGGAGAGAGACCCAGTACTTC. The entire variable domain, with the rest obtained from reference TRBV5-4 and TRBJ2-5, is as follows: ETGVTQSPTHLIKTRGQQVTLRCSSQSGHNTVSWYQQALGQGPQFIFQYYREEENGRGNFPPRFSGLQFPNYSSELNVNALELDDSALYLCASSLSGGRETQYFGPGTRLLVL.